The clone carrying this TCR beta chain was counted a few times. The antigen remains unidentified. Described treatment: roughly ten-day PBMC culture with coronavirus spike peptide pools or control peptides (ViraFEST assay). These data originate in a study of vaccination and CD4 T cells after COVID-19. Study in general: Two of the convalescents were Hispanic, and convalescents were six males and four females.

Germline lookup yields CDR1 KGHDR and CDR2 SFDVKD. The CDR3 is 15 residues long. The trim removed 7 bases at V and 2 bases at J, leaving 6 bases unmatched. Cultured CD4+ T cell DNA was sequenced using the Oncomine TCR Beta short-read assay. TCRdb re-called the PCR reads with MiXCR, one entry per CDR3 protein. There are under 6,000 distinct CDR3 sequences in the sample; over 45% occur only once, and approximately 60% lies in the top ten. This clonotype was obtained from a human donor who had recovered from COVID-19. This rearrangement joins TRBV24-1 to TRBJ2-3; 9 bases agree with TRBD1. The sequencing input was CD4+ T cells from blood, cultured in vitro. As DNA, the CDR3 is TGTGCCACCAGCACAGGGGGCGCGGACACAGATACGCAGTATTTT. It is translated as CATSTGGADTDTQYF.